The 27 T cell receptor beta chains reported below all come from one sample, sequenced in a study of T cell responses to AZD1222 COVID-19 vaccine. TCRdb's table, derived via immunoSEQ multiplex PCR, lists solely in-frame clones and lacks some. Altogether approximately 120,000 clones are present, around 90% being singletons, with the ten largest covering 5% to 7%. Source: peripheral blood, taken 28 days after the second AZD1222 dose. Receptors originate from an adult who received the AZD1222 COVID-19 vaccine.

This rearrangement joins TRBV19 to TRBJ2-1; 11 nucleotides align to TRBD2. J was trimmed by 8 bases and V by 0 bases; bases with no gene match: 9. Germline assignment: CDR1 LNHDA and CDR2 SQIVND (reference sequence). The CDR3 sequence is 17 residues long. The CDR3 sequence: CASSIDWGSGGAYEQFF. The CDR3 nucleotides read TGTGCCAGTAGTATAGATTGGGGTAGCGGGGGGGCCTATGAGCAGTTCTTC.

This clone was counted once. The V and J genes are TRBV30 and TRBJ1-6; D is unclear. This CDR3 has 14 residues. Per the germline V gene, CDR1 is GTSNPN and CDR2 is SVGIG (reference sequence). V gave up 0 bases and J gave up 4 bases, with 7 bases separating them. This chain's CDR3 is CAWSVKQYNSPLHF. In DNA form, the CDR3 reads TGTGCCTGGAGTGTAAAACAATATAATTCACCCCTCCACTTT.

V is TRBV19 and J is TRBJ2-6; the match to TRBD1 covers 7 bases. The CDR3 sequence is 17 residues long. Germline CDR1 is LNHDA and CDR2 is SQIVND (reference sequence). Unmatched junction bases numbered 9, after V lost 7 bases and J lost 0 bases. In nucleotides, the CDR3 is TGTGCCAGTACCACAGGGGCATCTGACTCTGGGGCCAACGTCCTGACTTTC. Encoded protein: CASTTGASDSGANVLTF.

This CDR3 reads CASSPQDRNGYTF. The CDR3 DNA reads TGTGCCAGCTCTCCTCAGGACAGGAACGGCTACACCTTC. The chain recombines TRBV18 with TRBJ1-2, with 7 bases that match TRBD1. This CDR3 has 13 residues. V lost 6 bases, J lost 8 bases, and 9 bases stayed unmatched. Germline CDR1 reads KGHSH; CDR2 reads LQKENI. Supplemented by reference TRBV18 and TRBJ1-2, the full variable domain reads NAGVMQNPRHLVRRRGQEARLRCSPMKGHSHVYWYRQLPEEGLKFMVYLQKENIIDESGMPKERFSAEFPKEGPSILRIQQVVRGDSAAYFCASSPQDRNGYTFGSGTRLTVV.

The chain couples TRBV5-1 to TRBJ1-4, with D perhaps matching TRBD1 (5 bases). The V end was cut by 5 bases, the J end by 8 bases, with 10 bases between. CDR3 length: 12 amino acids. The germline V gene encodes CDR1 SGHRS and CDR2 YFSETQ. CDR3 bases: TGCGCCAGCAGGGGGACCGGGGAAAAACTGTTTTTT. Residues: CASRGTGEKLFF.

The rearrangement joins TRBV6-5 to TRBJ1-2; D not resolved. V lost 3 bases and J lost 4, with 12 bases in between. CDR3 length equals 14 residues. Germline V gene data show CDR1 as MNHEY and CDR2 as SVGAGI. This CDR3 is CASSYRGPTYGYTF. The CDR3 nucleotides are TGTGCCAGCAGTTATAGAGGACCGACCTATGGCTACACCTTC.

V is TRBV27 and J is TRBJ1-4; D is uncertain. The V gene lost 2 bases and the J gene lost 8 bases, with 15 bases spanning the gap. This CDR3 spans 15 amino acids. In germline, CDR1 is MNHEY, CDR2 SMNVEV (reference sequence). The DNA of the CDR3 is TGTGCCAGCAGTTTAAGGGCAGGAGGGTACGAAAAACTGTTTTTT. Residues: CASSLRAGGYEKLFF.

This clone was detected ten times or more. The chain recombines TRBV6-5 with TRBJ1-2; possibly TRBD1 for D (5 bases). The germline gives CDR1 MNHEY, CDR2 SVGAGI. Trimming took off 11 bases at V and 0 bases at J, with 13 bases between the two ends. The CDR3 sequence is 13 residues long. The DNA for the CDR3 is TGTGCCGTTCCGACAGCAGCTAACTATGGCTACACCTTC. Translated, it gives CAVPTAANYGYTF.

The chain recombines TRBV19 with TRBJ2-2; the D gene is possibly TRBD2 (5 bases). Trimming removed 5 bases at V and 5 bases at J, with 12 bases between. There are 14 residues in the CDR3. Germline V lookup: CDR1 LNHDA, CDR2 SQIVND (reference sequence). CDR3 amino acids: CASSSQLETGELFF. CDR3 bases: TGTGCCAGTAGTTCCCAACTAGAAACCGGGGAGCTGTTTTTT.

The gene calls are TRBV6-5 and TRBJ2-3, with D possibly being TRBD1 or TRBD2 (5 bases each). Germline assignment: CDR1 MNHEY and CDR2 SVGAGI. This CDR3 is built from 15 residues. Trimming removed 4 bases from V and 1 base from J, with 12 bases in between. The CDR3 region has the DNA TGTGCCAGCAGTTTTGTGGGACGGGGCACAGATACGCAGTATTTT. This sequence encodes CASSFVGRGTDTQYF.

This chain links TRBV3-1 (or the pseudogene TRBV3-2) with TRBJ2-7, with D uncertain. Trimming left V 1 base short and J 4 bases short, with 8 bases between. The CDR3 extends over 13 amino acids. Germline CDR1 LGHDT, CDR2 YNNKEL (reference sequence). CDR3 coding DNA: TGTGCCAGCAGCCAAGGCTTGAGGTACGAGCAGTACTTC. The encoded protein is CASSQGLRYEQYF.

This chain joins TRBV12-3 or TRBV12-4 and TRBJ1-2; D gene uncertain. This CDR3 spans 12 amino acids. Trimming shortened V by 5 bases and J by 3 bases, and 7 bases separated the two germline ends. The CDR3 sequence is CASSRGYYGYTF. The CDR3 nucleotides read TGTGCCAGCAGTCGAGGGTACTATGGCTACACCTTC.

V is TRBV11-3 and J is TRBJ1-1, with 8 bases aligning to TRBD1. Losses at the gene ends were 5 bases for V and 11 bases for J; bases not matched to a gene: 13. The CDR3 loop spans 14 amino acids. Germline assignment: CDR1 SGHNT and CDR2 YENEEA. The CDR3 DNA reads as TGTGCCAGCAGCCCCGACCCGGGACAGGTGTTGGCTTTCTTT. The encoded protein is CASSPDPGQVLAFF.

This chain links TRBV6-5 with TRBJ1-1, with a tentative D call TRBD1 (6 bases). The CDR3 spans 15 residues. Germline CDR1 is MNHEY and CDR2 is SVGAGI. Trimming took 6 bases from V and 0 from J, leaving 14 bases between them. This CDR3 is CASSLGQSLNTEAFF. The CDR3 nucleotides read TGTGCCAGCAGCTTAGGACAGAGTCTGAACACTGAAGCTTTCTTT.

The chain is built from TRBV28 and TRBJ1-6, with 10 nucleotides matching TRBD1. V lost 4 bases, J lost 5 bases, and 2 bases stayed unmatched. The CDR3 loop spans 15 amino acids. Germline lookup yields CDR1 MDHEN and CDR2 SYDVKM. This chain's CDR3 is CASSSGTGDNSPLHF. The CDR3 DNA sequence: TGTGCCAGCAGTTCCGGGACAGGGGATAATTCACCCCTCCACTTT.

CDR3 in DNA: TGTGCCAGCAGCCCTACAGACGGCGGGAGTTCGAATGAGCAGTTCTTC. This sequence encodes CASSPTDGGSSNEQFF. The genes are TRBV7-9 and TRBJ2-1; TRBD2 agrees at 7 bases. Germline V gives CDR1 SEHNR, CDR2 FQNEAQ (reference sequence). V shed 5 bases, J shed 7 bases, and the junction held 14 bases outside the gene matches. The CDR3 consists of 16 residues.

The V gene is TRBV10-3, the J gene TRBJ1-5; TRBD1 matches 9 bases. The CDR3 length is 14 residues. Germline CDR1 ENHRY, CDR2 SYGVKD. The trim removed 10 bases at V and 0 bases at J, leaving 4 bases unmatched. For the CDR3, the DNA is TGTGCCACCTTGGACAGGGGTAGCAATCAGCCCCAGCATTTT. Protein product: CATLDRGSNQPQHF.

In this sample, this clone turned up once. The chain uses TRBV7-7 and TRBJ2-3, with 9 bases lining up with TRBD1. The trim removed 3 bases at V and 2 bases at J, leaving 3 bases unmatched. The CDR3 runs to 15 residues. Germline CDR1 is SSHAT and CDR2 is FNYEAQ (reference sequence). Here the CDR3 reads CASSLGTGPTDTQYF. CDR3 nucleotides: TGTGCCAGCAGCTTGGGGACAGGGCCCACAGATACGCAGTATTTT.

The rearrangement links TRBV25-1 to TRBJ1-6; perhaps TRBD1 as D (5 bases). Trimming cost V 2 bases and J 5 bases, with 10 bases left between them. The CDR3 is 15 residues long. From germline, CDR1 is MGHDK and CDR2 SYGVNS. CDR3 residues: CASSEGDRDNSPLHF. The CDR3 nucleotides are TGTGCCAGCAGTGAAGGGGACCGAGATAATTCACCCCTCCACTTT.

This clone was seen only once. The chain joins TRBV7-6 to TRBJ1-2, with D unclear. Germline values: CDR1 SGHVS, CDR2 FNYEAQ. V was pared by 5 bases and J by 6 bases, with 19 bases between. The CDR3 is made up of 15 amino acids. As DNA, the CDR3 is TGTGCCAGCAGCCCCACCCCCGGGCCGAGGGATGGCTACACCTTC. As protein: CASSPTPGPRDGYTF. Together with reference TRBV7-6 and TRBJ1-2, the CDR3 gives the full variable domain: GAGVSQSPRYKVTKRGQDVALRCDPISGHVSLYWYRQALGQGPEFLTYFNYEAQQDKSGLPNDRFSAERPEGSISTLTIQRTEQRDSAMYRCASSPTPGPRDGYTFGSGTRLTVV.

The genes are TRBV7-2 and TRBJ2-7, with TRBD2 as a possible D gene (7 bases). Germline V gives CDR1 SGHTA, CDR2 FQGNSA. Trimming cost V 6 bases and J 5 bases, with 20 bases left between them. This CDR3 region has 15 residues. The CDR3 region has the DNA TGTGCCAGCAGTCTGGGAGGGGGGGCTTCCAACGAGCAGTACTTC. Encoded protein: CASSLGGGASNEQYF.

CDR3 coding DNA: TGTGCCACCAGCACACAGGGGTCCTACAATGAGCAGTTCTTC. Its protein is CATSTQGSYNEQFF. V and J are TRBV24-1 and TRBJ2-1; TRBD1 matches 7 bases. CDR3 length: 14 amino acids. Germline CDR1 reads KGHDR; CDR2 reads SFDVKD. With V trimmed by 7 bases and J by 1 base, 3 bases remained unmatched.

The genes are TRBV11-2 and TRBJ1-1; 8 nucleotides line up with TRBD1. The CDR3 totals 13 residues. Looked up from germline, CDR1 is SGHAT and CDR2 is FQNNGV. Trimming at V came to 3 bases and at J to 5 bases, leaving 2 bases not matched to a gene. The CDR3 nucleotides are TGTGCCAGCAGCTTCAGGGGGCTTACTGAAGCTTTCTTT. It encodes CASSFRGLTEAFF.

The V call is TRBV2, the J call TRBJ2-1; TRBD2 matches at 9 bases. V lost 5 bases, J lost 7 bases, and 9 bases stayed unmatched. Germline loops: CDR1 SNHLY, CDR2 FYNNEI. The CDR3 extends over 15 amino acids. The CDR3 bases are TGTGCCAGCAGTTTTAGCGGGAGAGAGTGGAATGAGCAGTTCTTC. Residues: CASSFSGREWNEQFF.

A single count supports this clone. The chain combines TRBV19 with TRBJ1-5, with a tentative D call TRBD1 (5 bases). Deletions cut 6 bases from V and 2 bases from J, with 17 bases between. The CDR3 spans 16 residues. In germline, CDR1 is LNHDA, CDR2 SQIVND (reference sequence). CDR3 nucleotide sequence: TGTGCCAGTAGCCCGTTAGGGTTGGGGGGCAATCAGCCCCAGCATTTT. Translation: CASSPLGLGGNQPQHF.

The chain links TRBV19 to TRBJ1-3, with D uncertain. V lost 2 bases and J 2 bases, leaving 7 bases between the germline ends. The CDR3 consists of 14 residues. In germline, CDR1 is LNHDA, CDR2 SQIVND (reference sequence). CDR3 sequence: CASSILTTGNTIYF. CDR3 bases: TGTGCCAGTAGTATACTGACAACTGGAAACACCATATATTTT.

The V gene is TRBV18, the J gene TRBJ2-2; D possibly uses TRBD1 or TRBD2 (5 bases each). This CDR3 comprises 17 residues. Germline assignment: CDR1 KGHSH and CDR2 LQKENI. Trimming left V 5 bases short and J 0 bases short, with 16 bases between. Here the CDR3 reads CASSAQPGPTNTGELFF. The CDR3 region has the DNA TGTGCCAGCTCAGCTCAACCGGGACCAACGAACACCGGGGAGCTGTTTTTT.